Below are 17 T cell receptor beta chains sequenced from a single sample in a study of spatial heterogeneity in lung cancer (dated by TCRdb to the late 2010s). The library was produced with 5' RACE. This sample was sequenced with a NextSeq 500. TCRdb trimmed public reads at Q25 via fastp, called clones via MiXCR and kept in-frame beta chains. All rows with the same CDR3 protein become a single entry with the most common DNA and genes. The sample profile shows over 50,000 distinct CDR3 sequences; roughly 7.9% of them were found once. Jointly, the top ten make up over 13% of the sample. The time point label for this specimen denotes: sample taken at primary tumor resection. Whole RNA extracted from tumor and nontumor lung tissue, or from cryopreserved PBMC samples, was used for TCR sequencing without cell sorting. Source: PBMCs, taken at surgery. The receptors come from a female donor with early-stage non-small cell lung cancer.

This clonotype was observed a handful of times. J is TRBJ1-6 and V is TRBV5-1; a weak D match, TRBD1 (5 bases). The CDR3 covers 17 residues. Trimming cost V 0 bases and J 8 bases, with 18 bases left between them. Germline values: CDR1 SGHRS, CDR2 YFSETQ. In DNA form, the CDR3 reads TGCGCCAGCAGCTTGGCTTTTCTAGGCAGGGCGGATTCACCCCTCCACTTT. Amino acids: CASSLAFLGRADSPLHF.

This clonotype has only a few counts. The gene calls are TRBV28 and TRBJ2-5, with TRBD2 matching over 7 bases. V trimming: 5 bases; J trimming: 7 bases; junction bases outside the gene matches: 22. The CDR3 contains 18 residues. Germline loops: CDR1 MDHEN, CDR2 SYDVKM. This chain's CDR3 is CASSVHVSRAGRAGTQYF. The CDR3 nucleotides are TGTGCCAGCAGTGTCCACGTTTCCCGAGCGGGGCGGGCGGGGACCCAGTACTTC.

This clonotype was recorded at least ten times. The V call is TRBV12-3 or TRBV12-4, the J call TRBJ2-1; weak D call: TRBD2 (5 bases). The CDR3 is made up of 13 amino acids. Trimming removed 5 bases at V and 9 bases at J, with 14 bases between. The CDR3 sequence: CASSPPIGVEQFF. The CDR3 DNA reads as TGTGCCAGCAGTCCTCCCATCGGGGTTGAGCAGTTCTTC.

This clonotype was counted at least ten times. The chain combines TRBV20-1 with TRBJ1-4; D remains unclear. V was clipped by 1 base and J by 7 bases, with 13 bases between them. The CDR3 contains 14 residues. Per germline, CDR1 DFQATT and CDR2 SNEGSKA (reference sequence). This chain's CDR3 is CSARGNPGSEKLFF. Here the CDR3 DNA reads TGCAGTGCTAGAGGAAACCCCGGCAGTGAAAAACTGTTTTTT.

The V and J genes are TRBV29-1 and TRBJ1-2; weak D call: TRBD1 (5 bases). Germline V lookup: CDR1 SQVTM, CDR2 ANQGSEA. Trimming left V 4 bases short and J 0 bases short, with 18 bases between. The CDR3 is made up of 16 amino acids. CDR3 sequence: CSVAGTDDLANYGYTF. The CDR3 nucleotides are TGCAGCGTTGCCGGGACTGATGATTTAGCTAACTATGGCTACACCTTC.

The gene calls are TRBV6-2 or TRBV6-3 and TRBJ1-5, with D possibly TRBD1 on 5 matching bases. Trimming took 0 bases from V and 4 from J, leaving 10 bases between them. The CDR3 contains 15 residues. Per the germline V gene, CDR1 is MNHEY and CDR2 is SVGEGT. CDR3 loop: CASSYSPEGNQPQHF. CDR3 nucleotides: TGTGCCAGCAGTTACTCGCCAGAGGGGAATCAGCCCCAGCATTTT.

Here the CDR3 reads CAKAPNRDRVNQPQHF. In nucleotides, the CDR3 is TGTGCCAAAGCACCAAACCGGGACAGGGTCAATCAGCCCCAGCATTTT. V usage is TRBV19 and J usage is TRBJ1-5; TRBD1 aligns across 9 bases. V lost 10 bases to trimming and J lost 3 bases; unmatched junction nucleotides: 13. Germline V gene lookup returns CDR1 LNHDA and CDR2 SQIVND (reference sequence). The CDR3 extends over 16 amino acids. The entire variable domain, with the rest obtained from reference TRBV19 and TRBJ1-5, is as follows: DGGITQSPKYLFRKEGQNVTLSCEQNLNHDAMYWYRQDPGQGLRLIYYSQIVNDFQKGDIAEGYSVSREKKESFPLTVTSAQKNPTAFYLCAKAPNRDRVNQPQHFGDGTRLSIL.

As to this clonotype: This may be a read error: a much more frequent sequence differs by one nucleotide. The chain is built from TRBV5-4 and TRBJ1-4, with D hard to call. Between the trimmed V and J ends, which lost 2 bases and 3 bases, there was a span of 11 bases. Germline CDR1 reads SGHNT; CDR2 reads YYREEE (reference sequence). The length of the CDR3 is 15 residues. The CDR3 nucleotides read TGTGCCAGCAGCTTCGGAGGGAAGGCTAATGAAAAACTGTTTTTT. It specifies CASSFGGKANEKLFF.

This clonotype was counted at least ten times. This chain connects TRBV5-5 to TRBJ2-7; possibly TRBD1 or TRBD2 for D (5 bases each). Per the germline V gene, CDR1 is SGHKS and CDR2 is YYEKEE (reference sequence). The CDR3 has 16 amino acids. V lost 0 bases to trimming and J lost 5 bases, with 18 bases between them. The CDR3 spells CASSLAGTPGRDEQYF. The CDR3 DNA sequence: TGTGCCAGCAGCTTGGCCGGGACCCCGGGAAGGGACGAGCAGTACTTC.

This clonotype has at least ten counts. The chain combines TRBV19 with TRBJ1-2, with a weak D call TRBD1 (5 bases). Germline values: CDR1 LNHDA, CDR2 SQIVND (reference sequence). V was trimmed by 6 bases and J by 4 bases, leaving 18 bases between them. CDR3 length: 15 amino acids. The CDR3 DNA reads TGTGCCAGTAGCCACCCGGAGACAGTTCCCTATGGCTACACCTTC. Translation: CASSHPETVPYGYTF.

A note on this clonotype: A much more abundant neighbour one base away suggests this may be a read error. The V call is TRBV11-3, the J call TRBJ2-1, with 9 positions matching TRBD1. CDR3 length: 15 amino acids. Germline CDR1 reads SGHNT; CDR2 reads YENEEA. The CDR3 loop is CASRLVGTGYNEQFF. CDR3 nucleotides: TGTGCCAGCAGATTAGTAGGGACAGGGTACAATGAGCAGTTCTTC.

This clonotype was seen at least ten times. The chain couples TRBV19 to TRBJ2-7; D remains ambiguous. CDR3 length: 12 residues. Trimming removed 5 bases from V and 5 bases from J, with 10 bases in between. Germline-derived CDR1 and CDR2 are LNHDA and SQIVND (reference sequence). The CDR3 DNA reads as TGTGCCAGTAGTCAGGAGACCCACGAGCAGTACTTC. Protein sequence: CASSQETHEQYF.

This clonotype has just a few counts. The chain couples TRBV2 to TRBJ2-5, with unresolved D. V shed 6 bases and J shed 2 bases, with 7 bases lying between them. The CDR3 is made up of 12 amino acids. The germline V gene encodes CDR1 SNHLY and CDR2 FYNNEI. This chain's CDR3 is CASRMVQETQYF. The CDR3 bases are TGTGCCAGCAGGATGGTGCAAGAGACCCAGTACTTC.

This clonotype was seen a handful of times. This sequence joins TRBV9 and TRBJ2-3; D is uncertain. CDR1 is SGDLS, CDR2 YYNGEE, per germline. This CDR3 has 14 residues. The V and J ends lost 3 bases and 0 bases respectively, with 8 bases between them. The CDR3 is CASSGASSTDTQYF. The CDR3 DNA reads as TGTGCCAGCAGCGGGGCCTCTAGCACAGATACGCAGTATTTT.

This clonotype was seen many times. The chain is built from TRBV4-1 and TRBJ2-4, with a weak D call TRBD2 (6 bases). The germline CDR1 and CDR2 sequences are MGHRA and YSYEKL. The CDR3 loop spans 18 amino acids. Trimming took 0 bases from V and 0 from J, leaving 15 bases between them. The CDR3: CASSQDRGGTLAKNIQYF. The DNA for the CDR3 is TGCGCCAGCAGCCAAGATAGGGGCGGGACGCTAGCCAAAAACATTCAGTACTTC.

The rearrangement joins TRBV20-1 to TRBJ1-5; D might be TRBD1 (5 bases). CDR3 length: 12 residues. Germline CDR1 DFQATT, CDR2 SNEGSKA (reference sequence). The germline V and J ends were trimmed by 3 bases and 7 bases, with 10 bases remaining between them. The CDR3 sequence: CSASGADQPQHF. The DNA for the CDR3 is TGCAGTGCTAGTGGGGCAGACCAGCCCCAGCATTTT.

This clonotype occurred many times. The chain uses TRBV20-1 and TRBJ2-4; 7 bases are a match to TRBD2. Germline trimming cut 1 base from V and 0 bases from J; bases unmatched to any gene: 6. This CDR3 is built from 16 residues. Germline CDR1 is DFQATT and CDR2 is SNEGSKA (reference sequence). CDR3 DNA sequence: TGCAGTGCTAGAGGGGTTCTAGCGGTAGCCAAAAACATTCAGTACTTC. Protein product: CSARGVLAVAKNIQYF.